A single T cell receptor beta chain is shown here with its context. Its antigen is still unknown. Some clones are missing from TCRdb's copy, which holds only in-frame ones; the method was immunoSEQ multiplex PCR. Among 2 million to 2.5 million clones, almost 96% were seen once, and the ten largest hold 0.1% to 0.15%. This entry is derived from a study of shared clonotypes between healthy human individuals. Study at large: A donor's plate count was three for CD4 naive and three for CD4 memory; CD8 naive had two and CD8 memory one. Study-wide results and limits: In general, naive subsets displayed greater estimated richness than memory subsets did.

V was shortened by 9 bases and J by 8 bases, with 13 bases between the two germline ends. This CDR3 region has 11 residues. Germline CDR1 SNHLY, CDR2 FYNNEI. Those who donated were healthy HIV-negative adults, with no recent acute infections or vaccinations reported. The clonotype originates from a man younger than 30 in good health. This chain links TRBV2 with TRBJ1-2, with D uncertain. Specimen: naive CD4+ T cells sorted from blood. The subset here: CD45RA+ positively selected. The CDR3 loop reads CASSRGLGYTF. The CDR3 DNA follows: TGTGCCAGTAGTAGAGGGTTAGGCTACACCTTC. Filled out from reference TRBV2 and TRBJ1-2, the complete variable domain reads EPEVTQTPSHQVTQMGQEVILRCVPISNHLYFYWYRQILGQKVEFLVSFYNNEISEKSEIFDDQFSVERPDGSNFTLKIRSTKLEDSAMYFCASSRGLGYTFGSGTRLTVV.